This is a list of T cell receptor beta chains from one sample in a study of T cell responses to AZD1222 COVID-19 vaccine. Using immunoSEQ multiplex PCR, the repertoire was profiled, and TCRdb retains in-frame clones only, with some absent. Of about 150,000 clones in the sample, roughly 92% were seen once. The input for sequencing was peripheral blood, taken on day 0 of AZD1222 vaccination. The receptors stem from an adult in good health. CDR3s include the opening cysteine and the closing phenylalanine or tryptophan. Each record gives: V gene, D gene, clone size, J gene, CDR3 DNA, CDR3 protein. A D gene is named only where the DNA matches it firmly. The size of a clone is reported for some rows only, either as once, few or many, or as a class for expanded clones.

v_call: TRBV27
d_call: .
clone_size: .
j_call: TRBJ1-1
cdr3_nt: TGTGCCAGCAGTTTTGGAATAGCGAACACTGAAGCTTTCTTT
cdr3_aa: CASSFGIANTEAFF

v_call: TRBV7-9
d_call: TRBD2
clone_size: .
j_call: TRBJ2-1
cdr3_nt: TGTGCCAGCAGCTCGGGAGGGACTAGTATGAGTAATGAGCAGTTCTTC
cdr3_aa: CASSSGGTSMSNEQFF

v_call: TRBV5-1
d_call: TRBD1
clone_size: .
j_call: TRBJ2-5
cdr3_nt: TGCGCCAGTGGGACAGGGGGACGGGAGACCCAGTACTTC
cdr3_aa: CASGTGGRETQYF

v_call: TRBV6-1
d_call: .
clone_size: .
j_call: TRBJ1-1
cdr3_nt: TGTGCCAGCAGTGAGCAGGGGATGAACACTGAAGCTTTCTTT
cdr3_aa: CASSEQGMNTEAFF

v_call: TRBV28
d_call: TRBD1
clone_size: .
j_call: TRBJ1-5
cdr3_nt: TGTGCCAGCAGCCCCCGGACAGGGAATCAGCCCCAGCATTTT
cdr3_aa: CASSPRTGNQPQHF

v_call: TRBV20-1
d_call: .
clone_size: .
j_call: TRBJ2-1
cdr3_nt: TGCAGTGCTAGACCCCACGGGCTGCAGTTCTTC
cdr3_aa: CSARPHGLQFF

v_call: TRBV9
d_call: TRBD2
clone_size: .
j_call: TRBJ2-1
cdr3_nt: TGTGCCAGCAGCGTAGATTGGTTAGCGGGAGGGCCCAATGAGCAGTTCTTC
cdr3_aa: CASSVDWLAGGPNEQFF

v_call: TRBV19
d_call: .
clone_size: .
j_call: TRBJ2-1
cdr3_nt: TGTGCCACCAGGGACTACAATGAGCAGTTCTTC
cdr3_aa: CATRDYNEQFF

v_call: TRBV5-1
d_call: .
clone_size: .
j_call: TRBJ2-2
cdr3_nt: TGCGCCAGCAGCTGGGACGGGACACCGAACACCGGGGAGCTGTTTTTT
cdr3_aa: CASSWDGTPNTGELFF

v_call: TRBV7-2
d_call: .
clone_size: .
j_call: TRBJ1-6
cdr3_nt: TGTGCCAGCAGCTTAATGGGAACCATACAGAATTCACCCCTCCACTTT
cdr3_aa: CASSLMGTIQNSPLHF

v_call: TRBV9
d_call: .
clone_size: .
j_call: TRBJ1-4
cdr3_nt: TGTGCCAGCAGCGTAGGTGTAGGGGAGGCTGCTAATGAAAAACTGTTTTTT
cdr3_aa: CASSVGVGEAANEKLFF

v_call: TRBV12-5
d_call: TRBD2
clone_size: .
j_call: TRBJ2-2
cdr3_nt: TGTGCTAGTGGTTTGGTCGGACTAGCGGGAGGAGAATCCGGGGAGCTGTTTTTT
cdr3_aa: CASGLVGLAGGESGELFF

v_call: TRBV19
d_call: .
clone_size: .
j_call: TRBJ2-7
cdr3_nt: TGTGCCAGTAGTATGGTTGGCAGCTCCTACGAGCAGTACTTC
cdr3_aa: CASSMVGSSYEQYF

v_call: TRBV4-3
d_call: .
clone_size: .
j_call: TRBJ1-4
cdr3_nt: TGCGCCAGCAGCCAAGACGGGGTGGTTAGCGAAAAACTGTTTTTT
cdr3_aa: CASSQDGVVSEKLFF

v_call: TRBV5-5
d_call: TRBD2
clone_size: .
j_call: TRBJ2-5
cdr3_nt: TGTGCCAGCAGCTTGCGGGGGGGCCGGGTGGAGACCCAGTACTTC
cdr3_aa: CASSLRGGRVETQYF

v_call: TRBV7-9
d_call: .
clone_size: .
j_call: TRBJ2-7
cdr3_nt: TGTGCCAGCAGCTTAGGGGGCAGGACAATGGGATACGAGCAGTACTTC
cdr3_aa: CASSLGGRTMGYEQYF

v_call: TRBV24-1
d_call: TRBD2
clone_size: .
j_call: TRBJ2-1
cdr3_nt: TGTGCCACCGGAAGACTAGCACACAATGAGCAGTTCTTC
cdr3_aa: CATGRLAHNEQFF

v_call: TRBV4-1
d_call: .
clone_size: .
j_call: TRBJ1-3
cdr3_nt: TGCGCCAGCAGTCAAGCTCCAGGGGGAAACACCATATATTTT
cdr3_aa: CASSQAPGGNTIYF

v_call: TRBV5-1
d_call: .
clone_size: few
j_call: TRBJ1-2
cdr3_nt: TGCGCCAGCCGTCCGGGCGACTATGGCTACACCTTC
cdr3_aa: CASRPGDYGYTF

v_call: TRBV24-1
d_call: .
clone_size: .
j_call: TRBJ2-2
cdr3_nt: TGTGCCACCAGTGGGAGGGCGCAGGACACCGGGGAGCTGTTTTTT
cdr3_aa: CATSGRAQDTGELFF